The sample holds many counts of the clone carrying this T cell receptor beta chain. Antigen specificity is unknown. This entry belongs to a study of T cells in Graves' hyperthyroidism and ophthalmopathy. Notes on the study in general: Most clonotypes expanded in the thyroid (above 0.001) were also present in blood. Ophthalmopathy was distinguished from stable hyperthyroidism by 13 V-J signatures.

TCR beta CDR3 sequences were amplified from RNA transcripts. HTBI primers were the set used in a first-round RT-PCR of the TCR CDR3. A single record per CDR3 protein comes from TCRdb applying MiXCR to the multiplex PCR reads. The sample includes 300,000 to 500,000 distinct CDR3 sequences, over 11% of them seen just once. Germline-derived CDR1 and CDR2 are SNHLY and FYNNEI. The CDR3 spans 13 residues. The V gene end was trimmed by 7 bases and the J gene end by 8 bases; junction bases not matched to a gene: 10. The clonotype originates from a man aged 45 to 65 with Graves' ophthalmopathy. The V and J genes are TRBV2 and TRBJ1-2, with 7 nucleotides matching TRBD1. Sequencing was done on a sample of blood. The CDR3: CASKLDRAAGYTF. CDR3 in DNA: TGTGCCAGCAAGCTAGACAGGGCCGCAGGCTACACCTTC.